The 17 T cell receptor beta chains listed next were all sequenced from one sample in a study of identical twins (dated by TCRdb to 2016 to 2018). Libraries were built with 5' RACE. Data came from an Illumina HiSeq 2000. TCRdb applied fastp at Q25 and MiXCR to the public reads, then kept only in-frame beta chains. Entries are consolidated by CDR3 protein sequence, retaining the most common genes and DNA. The sample table holds roughly 710,000 distinct CDR3 sequences, of which roughly 6% were seen once. The ten biggest clones cover approximately 1.6% of the sample. The sample taken for sequencing was naive T cells sorted from blood. Per the publication, the cell subset or site label means: cells isolated with a human naive T-cell isolation kit. Source of these receptors: a man younger than 30 in good health.

This clonotype was observed a few times. The chain links TRBV10-3 to TRBJ2-3, with D tentatively TRBD1 (6 bases). V was trimmed by 5 bases and J by 1 base, leaving 16 bases between them. Per germline, CDR1 ENHRY and CDR2 SYGVKD. The CDR3 extends over 16 amino acids. The CDR3, as DNA: TGTGCCATCAGTAATTCCAACAGGGATGGCACAGATACGCAGTATTTT. Its protein product is CAISNSNRDGTDTQYF.

This clonotype was counted many times. This sequence joins TRBV4-3 and TRBJ2-1; 8 nucleotides agree with TRBD2. Germline V gene sequence: CDR1 LGHNA, CDR2 YSLEER. The CDR3 spans 17 residues. With 5 bases clipped from V and 1 base from J, the junction kept 10 bases outside the gene matches. CDR3 residues: CASSEGSGLASYNEQFF. CDR3 nucleotides: TGCGCCAGCAGCGAAGGGTCCGGACTAGCTTCCTACAATGAGCAGTTCTTC.

Many counts were recorded for this clonotype. V and J are TRBV5-5 and TRBJ2-7, with D tentatively TRBD1 or TRBD2 (6 bases each). Germline assignment: CDR1 SGHKS and CDR2 YYEKEE (reference sequence). The CDR3 loop spans 16 amino acids. Between the trimmed V and J ends, which lost 3 bases and 2 bases, there was a span of 18 bases. The CDR3: CASSWGALTFPYEQYF. The CDR3 bases are TGTGCCAGCAGCTGGGGGGCCCTTACCTTTCCCTACGAGCAGTACTTC.

Many counts were recorded for this clonotype. The chain uses TRBV12-3 or TRBV12-4 and TRBJ1-4, with 9 bases lining up with TRBD1. The CDR3 spans 14 residues. V was pared by 5 bases and J by 10 bases, with 8 bases of the junction left unmatched. In DNA form, the CDR3 reads TGTGCCAGCAGTCCGGACAGGGGACTTCGAAAACTGTTTTTT. Translated, it gives CASSPDRGLRKLFF.

This clonotype was counted between two and nine times. V usage is TRBV6-2 or TRBV6-3 and J usage is TRBJ2-2; D ambiguous. The CDR3 sequence is 14 residues long. Germline loops: CDR1 MNHEY, CDR2 SVGEGT. Trimming shortened V by 6 bases and J by 6 bases, and 14 bases separated the two germline ends. The CDR3 DNA reads TGTGCCAGCAGAGAAGTTAAGCGCTCCGGGGAGCTGTTTTTT. As protein: CASREVKRSGELFF.

This clonotype was detected many times. The CDR3 coding sequence is TGCGCCAGCCGGGACAGTAGCTCCTACAATGAGCAGTTCTTC. It codes for CASRDSSSYNEQFF. The chain links TRBV5-1 to TRBJ2-1; 7 nucleotides agree with TRBD1. Germline V gene lookup returns CDR1 SGHRS and CDR2 YFSETQ. The ends lost 7 bases at V and 0 bases at J; junction bases unmatched: 4. The CDR3 loop spans 14 amino acids.

This clonotype was found many times. The chain is built from TRBV15 and TRBJ2-7; TRBD2 might be the D (6 bases). From germline, CDR1 is LNHNV and CDR2 YYDKDF (reference sequence). The CDR3 is 16 amino acids. The V end lost 5 bases, the J end lost 4 bases, and 21 bases lay between the germline ends. The CDR3 region has the DNA TGTGCCACCAGCGGGAATAAACCGGGAGTATCGTACGAGCAGTACTTC. It yields the protein CATSGNKPGVSYEQYF. Drawing the rest from reference TRBV15 and TRBJ2-7, the complete variable domain is DAMVIQNPRYQVTQFGKPVTLSCSQTLNHNVMYWYQQKSSQAPKLLFHYYDKDFNNEADTPDNFQSRRPNTSFCFLDIRSPGLGDTAMYLCATSGNKPGVSYEQYFGPGTRLTVT.

This clonotype was picked up a small number of times. The rearrangement joins TRBV3-1 to TRBJ2-5, with D unclear. Germline V gene lookup returns CDR1 LGHDT and CDR2 YNNKEL (reference sequence). Trimming removed 0 bases at V and 5 bases at J, with 13 bases between. The CDR3 totals 15 residues. CDR3 residues: CASSQDGTSWETQYF. As DNA, the CDR3 is TGTGCCAGCAGCCAAGATGGAACGTCGTGGGAGACCCAGTACTTC.

This clonotype was seen at least ten times. The chain has TRBV15 and TRBJ2-3, with 9 bases fitting TRBD2. V shed 4 bases, J shed 6 bases, and the junction held 8 bases outside the gene matches. This CDR3 region has 15 residues. Germline CDR1 is LNHNV and CDR2 is YYDKDF (reference sequence). CDR3 protein: CATSNGTSLWDTQYF. CDR3 DNA sequence: TGTGCCACCAGCAACGGGACTAGCCTCTGGGATACGCAGTATTTT.

The chain has TRBV15 and TRBJ2-1; 11 bases are shared with TRBD2. Trimming cost V 5 bases and J 4 bases; bases outside gene matches: 7. The CDR3 consists of 16 residues. Per germline, CDR1 LNHNV and CDR2 YYDKDF (reference sequence). CDR3 in amino acids: CATSPPTSGAYNEQFF. DNA of the CDR3: TGTGCCACCAGCCCTCCGACTAGCGGGGCGTACAATGAGCAGTTCTTC.

This rearrangement joins TRBV20-1 to TRBJ2-1; 11 positions agree with TRBD2. Germline V gene sequence: CDR1 DFQATT, CDR2 SNEGSKA (reference sequence). The ends lost 2 bases at V and 3 bases at J; junction bases unmatched: 12. The CDR3 contains 18 residues. Here the CDR3 DNA reads TGCAGTGCTAGATTGGGGACTAGCGGCCTAGGGGGCTACAATGAGCAGTTCTTC. Translated: CSARLGTSGLGGYNEQFF.

This clonotype occurred many times. V usage is TRBV12-3 or TRBV12-4 and J usage is TRBJ1-2; TRBD1 matches at 7 bases. There are 16 residues in the CDR3. The V and J ends lost 3 bases and 0 bases, in that order; junction bases with no gene match: 7. In DNA, the CDR3 is TGTGCCAGCAGTTTCACCGGGACAGCATCTAACTATGGCTACACCTTC. Residues: CASSFTGTASNYGYTF.

The chain combines TRBV15 with TRBJ2-7; 7 bases are a match to TRBD1. Germline CDR1 LNHNV, CDR2 YYDKDF (reference sequence). With V trimmed by 5 bases and J by 3 bases, 13 bases remained unmatched. The CDR3 extends over 16 amino acids. The DNA of the CDR3 is TGTGCCACCAGCTCGACGCCGGACAGGAGTTTCTACGAGCAGTACTTC. The encoded protein is CATSSTPDRSFYEQYF.

This clonotype showed up many times. The chain recombines TRBV7-2 with TRBJ1-6; D call uncertain. CDR3 size: 14 residues. Trimming shortened V by 5 bases and J by 7 bases, and 12 bases separated the two germline ends. Germline V lookup: CDR1 SGHTA, CDR2 FQGNSA. In nucleotides, the CDR3 is TGTGCCAGCAGCAACGAATGGTGGAATTCACCCCTCCACTTT. This translates into CASSNEWWNSPLHF. Drawing the rest from reference TRBV7-2 and TRBJ1-6, the complete variable domain is GAGVSQSPSNKVTEKGKDVELRCDPISGHTALYWYRQSLGQGLEFLIYFQGNSAPDKSGLPSDRFSAERTGGSVSTLTIQRTQQEDSAVYLCASSNEWWNSPLHFGNGTRLTVT.

Many counts were recorded for this clonotype. The V call is TRBV6-1, the J call TRBJ2-5; 10 bases map to TRBD1. V lost 6 bases to trimming and J lost 4 bases; unmatched junction nucleotides: 5. CDR1 is MNHNS, CDR2 SASEGT, per germline. This CDR3 region has 14 residues. CDR3 sequence reads: CASSSGTGVETQYF. The CDR3 DNA reads as TGTGCCAGCAGCTCTGGGACAGGGGTAGAGACCCAGTACTTC.

The chain is built from TRBV7-3 and TRBJ2-2; D perhaps matches TRBD2 (5 bases). Trimming stripped 6 bases from V and 3 bases from J, with 17 bases between. The germline gives CDR1 SGHTA, CDR2 FQGTGA. This CDR3 region has 16 residues. CDR3 in DNA: TGTGCCAGCAGTCGTCAGTCCCGCGGGCACACCGGGGAGCTGTTTTTT. Translating it yields CASSRQSRGHTGELFF.

This clonotype was seen repeatedly, ten times or more. The chain carries TRBV4-2 and TRBJ2-7, with TRBD2 identical over 8 bases. The CDR3 loop spans 15 amino acids. Germline CDR1 LGHNA, CDR2 YNFKEQ. The V segment lost 1 base and the J segment 2 bases; nucleotides outside the gene matches: 4. The CDR3 DNA reads TGTGCCAGCAGCCAAGGACTAGCGAGCACCTACGAGCAGTACTTC. It specifies CASSQGLASTYEQYF.